The T cell receptor beta chain under discussion was sequenced for a study of Ad26.COV2.S vaccination and SARS-CoV-2 variants. Study summary: This donor came from the COV1001 trial of Ad26.COV2.S. Findings and caveats of the study: After vaccination, substantial breadth of spike-specific CD8+ and CD4+ responses was reported.

Here immunoSEQ multiplex PCR was the method, and the copy in TCRdb shows in-frame clones only, minus some. The sample records 410,000 or so clones, 92% being singletons. Worth noting for this clone: Its antigen is unidentified.

CDR1 is SGHTA, CDR2 FQGNSA, per germline. The CDR3 spans 17 residues. With V trimmed by 8 bases and J by 1 base, 13 bases remained unmatched. The treatment: roughly 19 received Ad26.COV2.S at low or high dose, single or two shots; roughly five received placebo; per-sample allocation not given. Day 63 after the first injection of vaccine or placebo was the sampling time. Material: peripheral blood, obtained in a trial of Ad26.COV2.S vaccine versus placebo. V and J are TRBV7-2 and TRBJ2-3; 9 bases match TRBD2. This clonotype was sampled from a person between 18 and 65 years old who received the Ad26.COV2.S COVID-19 vaccine or a placebo. CDR3 residues: CASARGASGTGTDTQYF. The CDR3 DNA sequence: TGTGCCAGCGCCAGGGGGGCTAGCGGGACGGGCACAGATACGCAGTATTTT.